These 7 T cell receptor beta chains originate from one sample sequenced in a study of EBV T-cell therapy then PD-1 blockade in nasopharyngeal carcinoma. Sequencing was performed with immunoSEQ multiplex PCR; in TCRdb, only in-frame clones are kept and a portion is missing. Of about 21,000 clones in the sample, about 81% were seen once. These receptors lack a known antigen. Time point reported: 266 days after commencement of treatment, after nivolumab therapy. Treatment defined: AdE1-LMPpoly-expanded autologous EBV-specific T-cell therapy followed by anti-PD-1 nivolumab. Material: CD8+ T cells from blood, obtained at roughly day 250 from a patient whose treatment included autologous EBV-specific T cells and nivolumab. These receptors were obtained from a man aged 40-49 years with nasopharyngeal carcinoma.

Note on this clone: The sample carries other DNA sequences with the same CDR3. The rearrangement joins TRBV27 to TRBJ2-3; D might be TRBD2 (5 bases). CDR3 length: 15 amino acids. Trimming pared 6 bases from V and 1 base from J, leaving 14 bases between. Germline CDR1 reads MNHEY; CDR2 reads SMNVEV (reference sequence). The CDR3 DNA is TGTGCCAGCAGGCGAGCGGTGGACGGCACAGATACGCAGTATTTT. Translated: CASRRAVDGTDTQYF.

In its sample, this clone was seen a few times. CDR3 sequence: CATSRDRDRGTYEQYF. CDR3 DNA sequence: TGTGCCACCAGCAGAGACCGGGACAGGGGCACCTACGAGCAGTACTTC. The genes are TRBV15 and TRBJ2-7, with 10 positions matching TRBD1. The CDR3 has 16 residues. Unmatched junction bases numbered 4, after V lost 0 bases and J lost 2 bases. Germline CDR1 LNHNV, CDR2 YYDKDF (reference sequence).

This clone was detected a few times. CDR3 coding DNA: TGTGCCACCAGCAGAGATAGGGGCAGGGGGACTGAAAAACTGTTTTTT. This encodes CATSRDRGRGTEKLFF. This chain uses TRBV15 with TRBJ1-4, with 7 bases aligning to TRBD1. The CDR3 consists of 16 residues. The V segment lost 0 bases and the J segment 7 bases; nucleotides outside the gene matches: 8. From germline, CDR1 is LNHNV and CDR2 YYDKDF (reference sequence).

This chain links TRBV7-9 with TRBJ1-2; 12 bases map to TRBD1. CDR1 is SEHNR and CDR2 is FQNEAQ in the germline V gene (reference sequence). The length of the CDR3 is 19 residues. V lost 0 bases, J lost 3 bases, and 11 bases stayed unmatched. The CDR3 reads CASSLAAGQGALIDYGYTF. CDR3 DNA sequence: TGTGCCAGCAGCTTAGCCGCGGGACAGGGGGCGTTGATTGACTATGGCTACACCTTC.

This chain links TRBV2 with TRBJ2-5; weak D call: TRBD1 (5 bases). CDR3 length: 15 amino acids. Trimming took 1 base from V and 4 from J, leaving 13 bases between them. Germline V gene lookup returns CDR1 SNHLY and CDR2 FYNNEI. The CDR3: CASSEDGRDGETQYF. CDR3 nucleotide sequence: TGTGCCAGCAGTGAAGACGGCAGGGATGGAGAGACCCAGTACTTC. The full variable domain, its missing parts supplied by reference TRBV2 and TRBJ2-5, is EPEVTQTPSHQVTQMGQEVILRCVPISNHLYFYWYRQILGQKVEFLVSFYNNEISEKSEIFDDQFSVERPDGSNFTLKIRSTKLEDSAMYFCASSEDGRDGETQYFGPGTRLLVL.

The chain joins TRBV28 to TRBJ2-3; 9 nucleotides align to TRBD1. The trim removed 6 bases at V and 2 bases at J, leaving 6 bases unmatched. Germline assignment: CDR1 MDHEN and CDR2 SYDVKM. This CDR3 is 15 amino acids long. DNA of the CDR3: TGTGCCAGCAGCCGGGGACAGGGCGACACAGATACGCAGTATTTT. Its protein product is CASSRGQGDTDTQYF.

The chain joins TRBV7-2 to TRBJ2-5; the D gene could be TRBD1 or TRBD2 (7 bases each). There are 17 residues in the CDR3. Trimming pared 5 bases from V and 0 bases from J, leaving 19 bases between. The germline V gene encodes CDR1 SGHTA and CDR2 FQGNSA. The CDR3: CASSAWEGALYQETQYF. The DNA for the CDR3 is TGTGCCAGCAGCGCATGGGAGGGGGCCCTGTACCAAGAGACCCAGTACTTC.